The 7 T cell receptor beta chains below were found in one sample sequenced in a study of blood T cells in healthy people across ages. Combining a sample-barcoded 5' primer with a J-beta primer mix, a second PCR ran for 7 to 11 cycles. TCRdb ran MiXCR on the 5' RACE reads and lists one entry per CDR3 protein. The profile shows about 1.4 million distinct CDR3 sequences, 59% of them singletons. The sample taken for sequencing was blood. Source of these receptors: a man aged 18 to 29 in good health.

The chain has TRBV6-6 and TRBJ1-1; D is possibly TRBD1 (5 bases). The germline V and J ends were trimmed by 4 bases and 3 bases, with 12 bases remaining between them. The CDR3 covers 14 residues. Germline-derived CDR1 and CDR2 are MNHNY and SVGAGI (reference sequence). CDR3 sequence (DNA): TGTGCCAGCAGTTGGAACGGGGCTGACACTGAAGCTTTCTTT. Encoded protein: CASSWNGADTEAFF.

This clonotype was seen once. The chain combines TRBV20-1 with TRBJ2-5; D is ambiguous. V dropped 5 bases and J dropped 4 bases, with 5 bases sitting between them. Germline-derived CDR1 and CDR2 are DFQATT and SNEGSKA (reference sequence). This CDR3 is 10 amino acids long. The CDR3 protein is CSAGSETQYF. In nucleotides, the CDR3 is TGCAGTGCTGGCTCAGAGACCCAGTACTTC.

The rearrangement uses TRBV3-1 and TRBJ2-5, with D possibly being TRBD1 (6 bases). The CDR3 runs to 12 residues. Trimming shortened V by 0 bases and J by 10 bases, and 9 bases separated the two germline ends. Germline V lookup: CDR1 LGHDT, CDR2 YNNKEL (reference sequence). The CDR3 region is CASSQDPGVQYF. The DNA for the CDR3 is TGTGCCAGCAGCCAAGATCCAGGGGTCCAGTACTTC.

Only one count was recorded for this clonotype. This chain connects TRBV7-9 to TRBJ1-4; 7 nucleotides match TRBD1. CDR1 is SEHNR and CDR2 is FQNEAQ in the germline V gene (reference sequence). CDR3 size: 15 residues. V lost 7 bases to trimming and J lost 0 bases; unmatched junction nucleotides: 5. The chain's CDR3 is CASTGTDPTNEKLFF. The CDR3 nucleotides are TGTGCCAGCACAGGGACAGACCCAACTAATGAAAAACTGTTTTTT.

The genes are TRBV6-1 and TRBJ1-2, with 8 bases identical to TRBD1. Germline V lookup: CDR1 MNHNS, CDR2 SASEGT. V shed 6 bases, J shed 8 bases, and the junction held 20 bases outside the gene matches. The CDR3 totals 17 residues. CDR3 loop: CASSGLPGQDLSYGYTF. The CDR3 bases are TGTGCCAGCAGCGGGCTCCCGGGACAGGACCTTTCGTACGGCTACACCTTC.

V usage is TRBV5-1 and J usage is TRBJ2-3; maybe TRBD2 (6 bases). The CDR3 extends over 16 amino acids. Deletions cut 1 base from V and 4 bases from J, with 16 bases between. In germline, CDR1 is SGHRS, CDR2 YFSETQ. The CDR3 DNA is TGCGCCAGCAGCTTGATAGGAGGGAGATCGGCAGATACGCAGTATTTT. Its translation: CASSLIGGRSADTQYF.

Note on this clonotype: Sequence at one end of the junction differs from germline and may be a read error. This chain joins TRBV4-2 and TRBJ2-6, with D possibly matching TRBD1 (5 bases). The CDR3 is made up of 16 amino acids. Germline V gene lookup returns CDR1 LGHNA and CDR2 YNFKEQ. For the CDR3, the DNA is TGTGCCAGCAGCCACGTTCCAAGCTCTGGGGCCAACGCCCTGACTTTC. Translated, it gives CASSHVPSSGANALTF.